Below are 3 T cell receptor beta chains sequenced from a single sample in a study of blood T cells in healthy people across ages. It was with a sample-barcoded 5' primer and a J-beta primer mix that a second PCR of roughly 6 to 12 cycles was run. TCRdb ran MiXCR on the 5' RACE reads and lists one entry per CDR3 protein. The table records fewer than 1 million distinct CDR3 sequences, approximately 48% of them present only once. What was sequenced was blood. These receptors came from a man between 60 and 70 years old in good health.

This clonotype has only a few counts. The chain combines TRBV29-1 with TRBJ1-2; D perhaps matches TRBD1 (5 bases). The CDR3 has 15 amino acids. CDR1 SQVTM and CDR2 ANQGSEA come from the germline V gene. V lost 0 bases, J lost 3 bases, and 14 bases lay in between. The CDR3: CSVEDQGGWDYGYTF. In DNA, the CDR3 is TGCAGCGTTGAAGATCAGGGAGGTTGGGACTATGGCTACACCTTC.

V gene TRBV4-3 combines with J gene TRBJ1-4, with TRBD1 matching over 8 bases. Looked up from germline, CDR1 is LGHNA and CDR2 is YSLEER. The CDR3 runs 16 residues. Unmatched junction bases numbered 9, after V lost 4 bases and J lost 5 bases. As DNA, the CDR3 is TGCGCCAGCAGCCTCGAGACAGGGGTTCCAAATGAAAAACTGTTTTTT. Protein product: CASSLETGVPNEKLFF.

In this sample, this clonotype turned up many times. The J gene is TRBJ2-5, the V gene TRBV7-2; D is perhaps TRBD2 (6 bases). Germline V gives CDR1 SGHTA, CDR2 FQGNSA. The V gene lost 1 base and the J gene lost 4 bases, with 7 bases spanning the gap. CDR3 length equals 13 residues. The CDR3 DNA is TGTGCCAGCAGCTTAGGGGGGGTAGAGACCCAGTACTTC. This encodes CASSLGGVETQYF.